This TCR beta chain was captured by sequencing in a study of breast tumors, draining lymph nodes, adjacent tissues. Study-wide results and caveats: Tumor and nontumor repertoires were significantly more similar in luminal-like than in basal-like breast cancer. Tumor T cell lymph node origin was a supported hypothesis, not proven. Tumor repertoires ranked between lymph nodes and nontumor tissue in diversity, with V and J gene preferences. Findings are consistent with lymph node origin and intratumoral expansion of most tumor T cells.

This CDR3 has 15 residues. The V gene end was trimmed by 2 bases and the J gene end by 0 bases; junction bases not matched to a gene: 5. Germline V gene sequence: CDR1 SGDLS, CDR2 YYNGEE. Using its own MiXCR run on the multiplex PCR reads, TCRdb lists one record per CDR3 protein. Here the sample spans about 140,000 distinct CDR3 sequences, about 33% being singletons. About this clonotype: What it binds is unknown.

The lymph nodes were axillary draining lymph nodes from breast cancer patients. The receptor was isolated from a female donor with breast cancer. Some clones in this sample may be carry-over from other donors' samples. The sample consisted of axillary lymph node tissue. The J gene is TRBJ2-7, the V gene TRBV9; 7 bases line up with TRBD2. The CDR3 DNA follows: TGTGCCAGCAGCGTTTCAAGCGGGGTCTCCTACGAGCAGTACTTC. As protein: CASSVSSGVSYEQYF. The whole variable domain, filled in from reference TRBV9 and TRBJ2-7, reads DSGVTQTPKHLITATGQRVTLRCSPRSGDLSVYWYQQSLDQGLQFLIQYYNGEERAKGNILERFSAQQFPDLHSELNLSSLELGDSALYFCASSVSSGVSYEQYFGPGTRLTVT.